What follows are 24 T cell receptor beta chains derived from one specimen sequenced in a study of cytomegalovirus exposure and HLA in healthy donors. A multiplex PCR was run with 60 Vbeta primers and 13 Jbeta primers. The assay was immunoSEQ multiplex PCR, and TCRdb's table has in-frame clones only and misses some. Of about 130,000 clones listed, 80% to 90% are singletons. Sequences were obtained from PBMCs. These receptor sequences come from a man aged 45-65 years in good health and CMV-seronegative.

This clone was seen just once. The J gene is TRBJ2-3, the V gene TRBV5-6; tentatively, D is TRBD2 (5 bases). The ends were cut back, 5 bases at V and 2 bases at J, with 18 bases in the middle. Germline assignment: CDR1 SGHDT and CDR2 YYEEEE. This CDR3 is 16 amino acids long. The CDR3 spells CASRPLGEGYTDTQYF. In DNA, the CDR3 is TGTGCCAGCAGACCTCTAGGTGAGGGATACACAGATACGCAGTATTTT.

The rearrangement uses TRBV6-1 and TRBJ1-2; 8 positions match TRBD1. J lost 4 bases, V lost 3 bases, and 10 bases had no gene match. Per the germline V gene, CDR1 is MNHNS and CDR2 is SASEGT. This CDR3 contains 16 residues. In DNA form, the CDR3 reads TGTGCCAGCAGTGAGCCCGGGACAGGCCAACTCTATGGCTACACCTTC. Translation: CASSEPGTGQLYGYTF.

This clone was counted once. This chain links TRBV19 with TRBJ1-2; 8 bases are shared with TRBD1. This CDR3 comprises 13 residues. V dropped 10 bases and J dropped 8; count of bases not matched to a gene: 12. Germline-derived CDR1 and CDR2 are LNHDA and SQIVND (reference sequence). The CDR3 spells CATQRQGARGYTF. The CDR3 nucleotides are TGTGCCACCCAAAGGCAGGGGGCGCGGGGCTACACCTTC.

V gene TRBV5-6 combines with J gene TRBJ2-7, with D perhaps TRBD1 (6 bases). Germline V gives CDR1 SGHDT, CDR2 YYEEEE. V lost 4 bases, J lost 1 base, and 12 bases lay in between. This CDR3 spans 14 amino acids. In DNA, the CDR3 is TGTGCCAGCAGCAAAAAACAGGGTTCCTACGAGCAGTACTTC. Protein product: CASSKKQGSYEQYF.

This chain links TRBV6-6 with TRBJ1-1; D may be TRBD1 (6 bases). V lost 5 bases, J lost 8 bases, and 15 bases lay in between. This CDR3 is built from 13 residues. Germline-derived CDR1 and CDR2 are MNHNY and SVGAGI (reference sequence). The CDR3 DNA reads as TGTGCCAGCAGTGCCTGGACAGCAGAGGAAGCTTTCTTT. Translating gives CASSAWTAEEAFF.

The rearrangement joins TRBV10-3 to TRBJ2-5; D possibly corresponds to TRBD2 (6 bases). This CDR3 is built from 15 residues. The V gene's germline CDR1 is ENHRY and CDR2 SYGVKD. The V gene lost 3 bases and the J gene lost 5 bases, with 16 bases spanning the gap. CDR3 sequence reads: CAISDPDQGGETQYF. The CDR3, as DNA: TGTGCCATCAGTGACCCCGATCAGGGAGGCGAGACCCAGTACTTC.

This chain connects TRBV6-6 to TRBJ2-1; the match to TRBD2 covers 9 bases. The V and J ends lost 0 bases and 7 bases, in that order; junction bases with no gene match: 7. From germline, CDR1 is MNHNY and CDR2 SVGAGI (reference sequence). This CDR3 spans 16 amino acids. CDR3 in amino acids: CASSYSRGGGANEQFF. The CDR3 bases are TGTGCCAGCAGTTACTCGAGGGGCGGGGGGGCAAATGAGCAGTTCTTC.

As concerns this clone: The junction and the germline gene differ at one end; a read error may be behind it. DNA of the CDR3: TGTGCCAGCTCACCCCGACAGGGGGCGGTTAACTCTGGCTACACCTTC. This encodes CASSPRQGAVNSGYTF. V usage is TRBV18 and J usage is TRBJ1-2, with 10 positions matching TRBD1. CDR1 and CDR2 (germline): KGHSH, LQKENI. The CDR3 totals 16 residues.

This chain joins TRBV19 and TRBJ1-1; D not resolved. V gave up 6 bases and J gave up 3 bases, with 8 bases separating them. The CDR3 length is 12 residues. Germline V lookup: CDR1 LNHDA, CDR2 SQIVND (reference sequence). The DNA for the CDR3 is TGTGCCAGTAGGGGCAGACACACTGAAGCTTTCTTT. Translating it yields CASRGRHTEAFF. Looking up the rest from reference TRBV19 and TRBJ1-1 gives the full variable domain: DGGITQSPKYLFRKEGQNVTLSCEQNLNHDAMYWYRQDPGQGLRLIYYSQIVNDFQKGDIAEGYSVSREKKESFPLTVTSAQKNPTAFYLCASRGRHTEAFFGQGTRLTVV.

The CDR3 sequence is CSAYSRSSGNTIYF. The CDR3 DNA is TGCAGCGCCTATTCCCGGAGCTCTGGAAACACCATATATTTT. The V call is TRBV29-1, the J call TRBJ1-3; unclear D gene. The V end lost 7 bases, the J end lost 0 bases, and 13 bases lay between the germline ends. This CDR3 is built from 14 residues. CDR1 and CDR2 (germline): SQVTM, ANQGSEA.

J is TRBJ2-5 and V is TRBV18, with 13 bases that match TRBD2. V gave up 2 bases and J gave up 2 bases; unmatched junction bases: 2. Germline-derived CDR1 and CDR2 are KGHSH and LQKENI. This CDR3 spans 16 amino acids. The CDR3: CASSPRTSGGQETQYF. The CDR3 coding sequence is TGTGCCAGCTCACCAAGGACTAGCGGGGGTCAAGAGACCCAGTACTTC. The entire variable domain, with the rest obtained from reference TRBV18 and TRBJ2-5, is as follows: NAGVMQNPRHLVRRRGQEARLRCSPMKGHSHVYWYRQLPEEGLKFMVYLQKENIIDESGMPKERFSAEFPKEGPSILRIQQVVRGDSAAYFCASSPRTSGGQETQYFGPGTRLLVL.

The chain couples TRBV5-6 to TRBJ1-2; 8 nucleotides line up with TRBD1. Germline V CDR1 and CDR2: SGHDT, YYEEEE. The V gene end was trimmed by 0 bases and the J gene end by 5 bases; junction bases not matched to a gene: 6. The CDR3 consists of 15 residues. CDR3 sequence: CASSLGPGTGYGYTF. CDR3 DNA sequence: TGTGCCAGCAGCTTGGGTCCCGGGACAGGATATGGCTACACCTTC. The variable domain in full, completed from reference TRBV5-6 and TRBJ1-2, reads DAGVTQSPTHLIKTRGQQVTLRCSPKSGHDTVSWYQQALGQGPQFIFQYYEEEERQRGNFPDRFSGHQFPNYSSELNVNALLLGDSALYLCASSLGPGTGYGYTFGSGTRLTVV.

The chain joins TRBV6-1 to TRBJ2-7, with TRBD2 as a possible D gene (6 bases). Trimming took off 4 bases at V and 7 bases at J, with 32 bases between the two ends. Germline values: CDR1 MNHNS, CDR2 SASEGT. The CDR3 is 19 residues long. CDR3 nucleotide sequence: TGTGCCAGCAGTGGCCCGGGACCGGGGTTTATGGCAGCAGGAGGGGAGCAGTACTTC. It yields the protein CASSGPGPGFMAAGGEQYF.

The chain combines TRBV30 with TRBJ2-6, with 12 positions matching TRBD2. The CDR3 totals 16 residues. V dropped 4 bases and J dropped 0; count of bases not matched to a gene: 1. The germline V gene encodes CDR1 GTSNPN and CDR2 SVGIG (reference sequence). CDR3 residues: CAWTSGGASGANVLTF. The CDR3 DNA sequence: TGTGCCTGGACTAGCGGGGGGGCCTCTGGGGCCAACGTCCTGACTTTC.

The chain joins TRBV4-2 to TRBJ2-3, with 8 bases identical to TRBD2. The V gene's germline CDR1 is LGHNA and CDR2 YNFKEQ. There are 17 residues in the CDR3. Trimming at V came to 1 base and at J to 7 bases, leaving 13 bases not matched to a gene. CDR3: CASSQVTAGGKENTQYF. CDR3 sequence (DNA): TGTGCCAGCAGCCAAGTGACGGCGGGGGGTAAGGAAAATACGCAGTATTTT.

The chain has TRBV6-5 and TRBJ1-1, with D possibly TRBD1 on 6 matching bases. Germline V gene lookup returns CDR1 MNHEY and CDR2 SVGAGI. Trimming removed 6 bases from V and 8 bases from J, with 16 bases in between. The CDR3 has 13 amino acids. CDR3 loop: CASSPTPGTEAFF. As DNA, the CDR3 is TGTGCCAGCAGCCCAACCCCCGGGACAGAAGCTTTCTTT.

The gene calls are TRBV7-9 and TRBJ2-2, with 8 bases fitting TRBD1. CDR1 and CDR2 from the germline V gene are SEHNR and FQNEAQ (reference sequence). V gave up 3 bases and J gave up 0 bases; unmatched junction bases: 0. The CDR3 is 15 amino acids. The CDR3, as DNA: TGTGCCAGCAGCTTGGGACAGGCGAACACCGGGGAGCTGTTTTTT. Translated: CASSLGQANTGELFF. Variable domain in full (rest from reference TRBV7-9 and TRBJ2-2): DTGVSQNPRHKITKRGQNVTFRCDPISEHNRLYWYRQTLGQGPEFLTYFQNEAQLEKSRLLSDRFSAERPKGSFSTLEIQRTEQGDSAMYLCASSLGQANTGELFFGEGSRLTVL.

Here the CDR3 DNA reads TGTGCCAGCAGCTTGATGCCAGATACCATGAACACTGAAGCTTTCTTT. Translation gives CASSLMPDTMNTEAFF. V gene TRBV5-5 combines with J gene TRBJ1-1; D gene unclear. V lost 1 base and J lost 0, with 13 bases in between. The germline gives CDR1 SGHKS, CDR2 YYEKEE (reference sequence). The CDR3 totals 16 residues. Variable domain in full (rest from reference TRBV5-5 and TRBJ1-1): DAGVTQSPTHLIKTRGQQVTLRCSPISGHKSVSWYQQVLGQGPQFIFQYYEKEERGRGNFPDRFSARQFPNYSSELNVNALLLGDSALYLCASSLMPDTMNTEAFFGQGTRLTVV.

This chain uses TRBV4-3 with TRBJ2-7; D might be TRBD1 (5 bases). The CDR3 covers 14 residues. The V end lost 2 bases, the J end lost 2 bases, and 10 bases lay between the germline ends. Germline CDR1 reads LGHNA; CDR2 reads YSLEER. CDR3 region: CASSQLPGTYEQYF. For the CDR3, the DNA is TGCGCCAGCAGCCAACTCCCAGGGACCTACGAGCAGTACTTC.

The gene calls are TRBV19 and TRBJ1-5; D is unresolved. CDR3 length: 13 residues. The germline gives CDR1 LNHDA, CDR2 SQIVND (reference sequence). The germline V and J ends were trimmed by 6 bases and 5 bases, with 11 bases remaining between them. This CDR3 reads CASRGPIDQPQHF. CDR3 DNA: TGTGCCAGTAGGGGCCCAATAGATCAGCCCCAGCATTTT.

Notes on this clone: The identical CDR3 is also encoded by other nucleotide sequences in the sample. The J gene is TRBJ2-5, the V gene TRBV25-1; TRBD2 is a possible D gene (6 bases). The CDR3 spans 14 residues. Deletions cut 2 bases from V and 1 base from J, with 8 bases between. Per germline, CDR1 MGHDK and CDR2 SYGVNS. The CDR3 protein is CASSEVGGQETQYF. Written as DNA, the CDR3 is TGTGCCAGCAGTGAAGTCGGGGGCCAAGAGACCCAGTACTTC.

V gene TRBV27 combines with J gene TRBJ2-7; a weak D match, TRBD2 (5 bases). The CDR3 is 15 amino acids. Germline V gene sequence: CDR1 MNHEY, CDR2 SMNVEV (reference sequence). V lost 5 bases to trimming and J lost 0 bases, with 14 bases between them. CDR3 DNA sequence: TGTGCCAGCAGTCCCATCCCAGAGGGCTCCTACGAGCAGTACTTC. It translates to CASSPIPEGSYEQYF.

The chain recombines TRBV7-9 with TRBJ2-1; D possibly corresponds to TRBD2 (5 bases). Germline CDR1 SEHNR, CDR2 FQNEAQ (reference sequence). There are 12 residues in the CDR3. V was trimmed by 5 bases and J by 15 bases, leaving 17 bases between them. DNA of the CDR3: TGTGCCAGCAGCGGAACTCGTCCCGGAGGGTTCTTC. Residues: CASSGTRPGGFF. Together with reference TRBV7-9 and TRBJ2-1, the CDR3 gives the full variable domain: DTGVSQNPRHKITKRGQNVTFRCDPISEHNRLYWYRQTLGQGPEFLTYFQNEAQLEKSRLLSDRFSAERPKGSFSTLEIQRTEQGDSAMYLCASSGTRPGGFFGPGTRLTVL.

The J gene is TRBJ2-3, the V gene TRBV7-2; TRBD2 agrees at 7 bases. Germline assignment: CDR1 SGHTA and CDR2 FQGNSA. The CDR3 is made up of 15 amino acids. V gave up 1 base and J gave up 2 bases; unmatched junction bases: 3. The CDR3 loop is CASSLGTRITDTQYF. The CDR3 nucleotides read TGTGCCAGCAGCTTAGGGACTAGAATCACAGATACGCAGTATTTT.